Detailed here is one T cell receptor beta chain. Methods used by the authors: How many nucleated cells were present was estimated from reference gene primer amplification. Sequencing was performed with immunoSEQ multiplex PCR; in TCRdb, only in-frame clones are kept and a portion is missing. For V, J and clone size, that table is used; D and trimming come from the DNA. The profile shows about 75,000 clones, 85% to 90% of them singletons. The sample comes from a study of blood T cell repertoires in COVID-19. Overall study context: The United States, Italy and Spain provided the acute and convalescent COVID-19 samples. T cells, B-cell-depleted T cells, or PBMCs provided the cDNA or gDNA that served as material.

J lost 3 bases, V lost 5 bases, and 5 bases had no gene match. This CDR3 is 15 amino acids long. Germline CDR1 is LNHDA and CDR2 is SQIVND (reference sequence). The V and J genes are TRBV19 and TRBJ2-1, with TRBD1 identical over 9 bases. The specimen was peripheral blood. The receptor's source is a human donor in a cohort sampled during active COVID-19. This CDR3 is CASSLGQGLYNEQFF. Here the CDR3 DNA reads TGTGCCAGTAGTCTCGGACAGGGGCTCTACAATGAGCAGTTCTTC.